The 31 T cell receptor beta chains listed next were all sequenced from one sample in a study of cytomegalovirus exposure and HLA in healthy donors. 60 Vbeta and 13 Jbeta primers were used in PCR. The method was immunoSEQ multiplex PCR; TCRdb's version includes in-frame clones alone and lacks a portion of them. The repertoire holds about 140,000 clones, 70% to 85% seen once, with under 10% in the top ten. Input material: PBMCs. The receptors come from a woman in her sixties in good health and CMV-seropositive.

CDR3 amino acids: CATSRDPGNEQFF. The CDR3 DNA is TGTGCCACCAGCAGAGATCCGGGAAATGAGCAGTTCTTC. V and J are TRBV15 and TRBJ2-1; D might be TRBD2 (5 bases). The CDR3 contains 13 residues. V lost 0 bases and J 7 bases, leaving 7 bases between the germline ends. The germline CDR1 and CDR2 sequences are LNHNV and YYDKDF (reference sequence).

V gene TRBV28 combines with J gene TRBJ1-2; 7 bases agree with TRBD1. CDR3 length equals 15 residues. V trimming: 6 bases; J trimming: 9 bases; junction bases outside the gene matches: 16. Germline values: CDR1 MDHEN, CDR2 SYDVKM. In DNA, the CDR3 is TGTGCCAGCAGATACGATTTTGACAGGGTATGGCGCTACACCTTC. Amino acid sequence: CASRYDFDRVWRYTF.

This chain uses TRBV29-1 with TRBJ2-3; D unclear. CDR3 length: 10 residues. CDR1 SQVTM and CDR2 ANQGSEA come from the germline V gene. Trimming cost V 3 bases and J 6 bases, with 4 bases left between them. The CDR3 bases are TGCAGCGTTGACAGGGATACGCAGTATTTT. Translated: CSVDRDTQYF.

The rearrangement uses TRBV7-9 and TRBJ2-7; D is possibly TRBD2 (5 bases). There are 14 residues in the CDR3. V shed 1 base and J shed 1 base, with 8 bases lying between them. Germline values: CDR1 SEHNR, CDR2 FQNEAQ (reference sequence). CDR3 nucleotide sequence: TGTGCCAGCAGCTTAGTGCGAGGGTCCTACGAGCAGTACTTC. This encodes CASSLVRGSYEQYF.

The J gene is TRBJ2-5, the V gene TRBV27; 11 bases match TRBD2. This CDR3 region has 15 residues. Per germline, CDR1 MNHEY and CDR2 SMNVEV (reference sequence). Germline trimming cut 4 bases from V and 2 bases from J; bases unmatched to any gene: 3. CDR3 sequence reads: CASSYWTSGQETQYF. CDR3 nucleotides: TGTGCCAGCAGTTACTGGACTAGCGGGCAAGAGACCCAGTACTTC.

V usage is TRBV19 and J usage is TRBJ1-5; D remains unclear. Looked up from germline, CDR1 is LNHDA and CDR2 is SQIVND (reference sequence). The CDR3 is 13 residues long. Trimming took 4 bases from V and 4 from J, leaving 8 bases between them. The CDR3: CASSRALNQPQHF. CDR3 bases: TGTGCCAGTAGTAGAGCGCTAAATCAGCCCCAGCATTTT.

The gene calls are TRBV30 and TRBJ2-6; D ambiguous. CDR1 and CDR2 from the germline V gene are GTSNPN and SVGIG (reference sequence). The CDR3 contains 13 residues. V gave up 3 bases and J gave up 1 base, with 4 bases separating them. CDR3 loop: CAWSLSGANVLTF. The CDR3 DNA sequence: TGTGCCTGGAGCCTTTCTGGGGCCAACGTCCTGACTTTC.

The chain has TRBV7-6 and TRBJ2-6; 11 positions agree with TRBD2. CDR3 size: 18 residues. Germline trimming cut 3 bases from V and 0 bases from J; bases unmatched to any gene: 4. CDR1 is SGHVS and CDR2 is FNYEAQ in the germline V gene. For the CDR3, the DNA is TGTGCCAGCAGCTTTCTAGCGGGAGGCTACTCTGGGGCCAACGTCCTGACTTTC. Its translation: CASSFLAGGYSGANVLTF.

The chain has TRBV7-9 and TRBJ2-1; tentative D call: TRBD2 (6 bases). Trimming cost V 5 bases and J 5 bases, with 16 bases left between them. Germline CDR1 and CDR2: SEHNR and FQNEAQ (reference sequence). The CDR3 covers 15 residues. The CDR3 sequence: CASSPEGWEDNEQFF. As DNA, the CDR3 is TGTGCCAGCAGCCCTGAGGGGTGGGAGGACAATGAGCAGTTCTTC.

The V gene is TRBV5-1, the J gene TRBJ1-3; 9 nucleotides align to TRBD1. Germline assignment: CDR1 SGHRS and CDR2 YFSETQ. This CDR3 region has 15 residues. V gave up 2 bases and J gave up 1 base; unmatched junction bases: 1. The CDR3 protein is CASSFDRGSGNTIYF. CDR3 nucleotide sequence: TGCGCCAGCAGCTTTGACAGGGGGTCTGGAAACACCATATATTTT.

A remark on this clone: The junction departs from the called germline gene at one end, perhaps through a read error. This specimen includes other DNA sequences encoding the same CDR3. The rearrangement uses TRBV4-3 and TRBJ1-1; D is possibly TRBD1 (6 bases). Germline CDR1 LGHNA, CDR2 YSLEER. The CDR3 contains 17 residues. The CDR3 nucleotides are TGCGCCAGCAGCCAAGATAGCTCCAGGGGTCGGAACACTGAAGCCTTCTTT. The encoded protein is CASSQDSSRGRNTEAFF.

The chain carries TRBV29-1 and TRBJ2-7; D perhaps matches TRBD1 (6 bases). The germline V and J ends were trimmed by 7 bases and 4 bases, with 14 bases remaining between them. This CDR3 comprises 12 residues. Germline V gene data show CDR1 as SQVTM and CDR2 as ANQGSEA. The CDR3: CSAGTGFYEQYF. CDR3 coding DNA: TGCAGCGCGGGAACAGGGTTTTACGAGCAGTACTTC.

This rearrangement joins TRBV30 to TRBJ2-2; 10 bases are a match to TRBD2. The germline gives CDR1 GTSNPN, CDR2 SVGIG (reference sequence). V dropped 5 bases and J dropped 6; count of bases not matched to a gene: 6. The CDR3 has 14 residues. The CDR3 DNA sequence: TGTGCCTGGCTTAGCGGGAGGTTGCCCGGGGAGCTGTTTTTT. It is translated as CAWLSGRLPGELFF.

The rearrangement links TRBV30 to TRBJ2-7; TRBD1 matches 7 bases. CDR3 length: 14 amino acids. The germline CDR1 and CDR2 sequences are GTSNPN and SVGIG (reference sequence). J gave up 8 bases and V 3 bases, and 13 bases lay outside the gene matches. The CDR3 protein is CAWRAGTDLRQQYF. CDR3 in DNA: TGTGCCTGGAGAGCCGGGACAGACCTACGCCAGCAGTACTTC.

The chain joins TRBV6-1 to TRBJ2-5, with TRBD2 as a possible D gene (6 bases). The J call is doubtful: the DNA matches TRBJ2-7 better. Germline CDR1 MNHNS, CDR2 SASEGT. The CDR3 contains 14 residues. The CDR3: CASSHGDFYYEQYF. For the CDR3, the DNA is TGTGCCAGCAGCCATGGGGACTTCTACTACGAGCAGTACTTC.

CDR3 nucleotides: TGTGCCAGCAGCCCCGGGACTAGCGGAGAAATTTACGAGCAGTACTTC. It codes for CASSPGTSGEIYEQYF. The chain has TRBV4-2 and TRBJ2-7, with 11 bases identical to TRBD2. Germline CDR1 and CDR2: LGHNA and YNFKEQ. This CDR3 has 16 amino acids. V shed 4 bases, J shed 4 bases, and the junction held 9 bases outside the gene matches.

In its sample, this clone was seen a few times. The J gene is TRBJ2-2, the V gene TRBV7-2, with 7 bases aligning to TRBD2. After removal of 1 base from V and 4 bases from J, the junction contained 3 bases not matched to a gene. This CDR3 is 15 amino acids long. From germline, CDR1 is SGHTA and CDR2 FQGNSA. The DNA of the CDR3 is TGTGCCAGCAGCTTAGGGGAGGGTTTCACCGGGGAGCTGTTTTTT. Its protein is CASSLGEGFTGELFF.

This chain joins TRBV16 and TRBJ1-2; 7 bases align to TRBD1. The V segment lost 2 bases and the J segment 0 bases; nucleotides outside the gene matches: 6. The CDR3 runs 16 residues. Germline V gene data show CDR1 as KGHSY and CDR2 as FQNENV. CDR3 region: CASSQGHGTANYGYTF. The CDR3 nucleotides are TGTGCCAGCAGCCAAGGCCACGGGACAGCTAACTATGGCTACACCTTC.

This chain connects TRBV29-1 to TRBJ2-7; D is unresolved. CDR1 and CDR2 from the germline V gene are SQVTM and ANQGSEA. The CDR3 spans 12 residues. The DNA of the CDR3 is TGCAGTTCCTTGGGCAGCTCCTACGAGCAGTACTTC. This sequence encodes CSSLGSSYEQYF.

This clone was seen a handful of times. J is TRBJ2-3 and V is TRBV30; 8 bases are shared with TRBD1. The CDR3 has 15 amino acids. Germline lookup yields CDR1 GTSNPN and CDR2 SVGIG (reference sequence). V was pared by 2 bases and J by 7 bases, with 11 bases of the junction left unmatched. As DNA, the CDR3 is TGTGCCTGGAGTTACCCAGACAGGGGATTGAATACGCAGTATTTT. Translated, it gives CAWSYPDRGLNTQYF.

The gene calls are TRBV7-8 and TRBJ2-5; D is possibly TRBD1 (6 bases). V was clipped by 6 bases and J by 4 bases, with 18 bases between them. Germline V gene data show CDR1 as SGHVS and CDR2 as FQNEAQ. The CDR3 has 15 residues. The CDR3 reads CASRLTTGLGETQYF. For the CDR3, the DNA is TGTGCCAGCAGATTAACCACAGGGTTAGGAGAGACCCAGTACTTC.

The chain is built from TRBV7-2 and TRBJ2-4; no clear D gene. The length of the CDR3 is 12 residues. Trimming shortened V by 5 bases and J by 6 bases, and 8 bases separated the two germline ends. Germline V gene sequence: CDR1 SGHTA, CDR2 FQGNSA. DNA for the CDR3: TGTGCCAGCAGCCCCCCCCTAAACATTCAGTACTTC. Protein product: CASSPPLNIQYF.

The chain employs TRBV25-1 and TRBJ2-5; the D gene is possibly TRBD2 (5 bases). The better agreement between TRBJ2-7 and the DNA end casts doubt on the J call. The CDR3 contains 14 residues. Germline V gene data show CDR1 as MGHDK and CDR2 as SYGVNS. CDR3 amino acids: CASRAGALDYEQYF. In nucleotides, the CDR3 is TGTGCCAGCCGGGCGGGCGCCCTGGACTACGAGCAGTACTTC.

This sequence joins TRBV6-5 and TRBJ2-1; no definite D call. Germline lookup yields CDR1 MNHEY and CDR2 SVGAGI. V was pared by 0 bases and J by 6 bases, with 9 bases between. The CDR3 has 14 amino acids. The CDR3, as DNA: TGTGCCAGCAGTTACTCGAGGCGGTTCAATGAGCAGTTCTTC. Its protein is CASSYSRRFNEQFF.

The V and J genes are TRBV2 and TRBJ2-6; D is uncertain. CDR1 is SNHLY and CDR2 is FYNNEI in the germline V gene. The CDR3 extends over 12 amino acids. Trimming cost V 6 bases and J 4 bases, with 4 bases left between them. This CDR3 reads CASRLGANVLTF. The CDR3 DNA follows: TGTGCCAGCAGACTGGGGGCCAACGTCCTGACTTTC.

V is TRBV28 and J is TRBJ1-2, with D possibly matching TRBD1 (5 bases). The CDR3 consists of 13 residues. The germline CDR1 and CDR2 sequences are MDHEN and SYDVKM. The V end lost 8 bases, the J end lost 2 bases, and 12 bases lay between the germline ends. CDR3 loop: CASWGGLNYGYTF. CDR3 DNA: TGTGCCAGCTGGGGGGGGTTGAACTATGGCTACACCTTC.

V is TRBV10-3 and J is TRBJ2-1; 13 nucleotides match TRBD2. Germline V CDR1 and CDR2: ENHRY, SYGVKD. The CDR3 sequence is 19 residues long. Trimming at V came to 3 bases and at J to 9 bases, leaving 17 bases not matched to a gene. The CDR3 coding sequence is TGTGCCATCAGTGACCCCGGACAGTCCGGGACTAGCGGGAAGGGTGAGCAGTTCTTC. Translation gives CAISDPGQSGTSGKGEQFF.

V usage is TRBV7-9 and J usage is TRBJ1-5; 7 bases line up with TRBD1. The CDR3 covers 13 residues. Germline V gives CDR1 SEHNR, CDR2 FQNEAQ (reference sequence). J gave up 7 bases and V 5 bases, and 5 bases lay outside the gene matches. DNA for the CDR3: TGTGCCAGCAGCCCTGACAGGGTCCAGCCCCAGCATTTT. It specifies CASSPDRVQPQHF. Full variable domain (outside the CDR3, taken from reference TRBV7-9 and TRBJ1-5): DTGVSQNPRHKITKRGQNVTFRCDPISEHNRLYWYRQTLGQGPEFLTYFQNEAQLEKSRLLSDRFSAERPKGSFSTLEIQRTEQGDSAMYLCASSPDRVQPQHFGDGTRLSIL.

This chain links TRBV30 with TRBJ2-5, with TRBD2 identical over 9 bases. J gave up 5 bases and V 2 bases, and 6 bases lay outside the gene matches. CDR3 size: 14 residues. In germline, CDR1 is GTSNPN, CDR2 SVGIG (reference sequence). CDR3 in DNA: TGTGCCTGGAGTATCTTAGCGGGAGTGGAGACCCAGTACTTC. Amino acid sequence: CAWSILAGVETQYF.

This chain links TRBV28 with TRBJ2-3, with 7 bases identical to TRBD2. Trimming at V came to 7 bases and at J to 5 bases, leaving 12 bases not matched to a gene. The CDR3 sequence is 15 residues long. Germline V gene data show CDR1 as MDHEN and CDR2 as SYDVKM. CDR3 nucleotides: TGTGCCAGCAAAACTAGCGTACGATCTTTAGATACGCAGTATTTT. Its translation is CASKTSVRSLDTQYF.

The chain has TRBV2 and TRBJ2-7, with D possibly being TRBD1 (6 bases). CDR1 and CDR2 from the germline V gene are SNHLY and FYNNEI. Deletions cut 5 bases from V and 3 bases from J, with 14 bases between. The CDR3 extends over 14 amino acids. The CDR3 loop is CASSRQALGYEQYF. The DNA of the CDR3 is TGTGCCAGCAGTAGACAGGCCCTCGGCTACGAGCAGTACTTC.